A single TCR beta chain is shown here with its context. Its antigen is currently not known. No clone much larger than this one lies a single base away; base qualities are absent. The data stem from a study of blood T cell repertoires in COVID-19 (dated by TCRdb to the early 2020s). Background for the entire study: Samples covering the acute and convalescent phases of COVID-19 were provided by collaborators in the United States, Italy and Spain. The repertoires were released in a freely available public database intended as a resource for research on the immune response to SARS-CoV-2. Samples were obtained from the ongoing ImmuneRACE study (first 160 participants) and from over 1,000 subjects provided by 6 global collaborators. Deeply sampled blood TCRbeta repertoires from subjects exposed to, actively infected with, or recovered from COVID-19 were included in the dataset. A de-identified subject ID, COVID-19 status, age in years and sex were almost always included in the sample metadata. The material from the prospective study consisted of cDNA or gDNA derived from T cells, B-cell-depleted T cells, or PBMCs. Where available, HLA class I and class II types were obtained from metadata supplied by the sample provider rather than from assay-based typing. On the study overall, not on this receptor specifically: How much clinical and demographic metadata was included differed by source and by participant, and the metadata was provided uncurated.

TCRbeta CDR3 regions were amplified from genomic DNA by means of the immunoSEQ Assay, a bias-controlled multiplex PCR. As for the original processing: The number of nucleated cells in each sample was estimated from the amplification of reference gene primers within the assay. To quantify the absolute abundance of each unique TCRbeta CDR3 rearrangement, sequence reads were collapsed and filtered. For each sample, productive Simpson clonality was calculated as the square root of Simpson's diversity index over productive rearrangements. TCRdb's version of the immuneACCESS table is confined to in-frame rearrangements and falls short of the full clone set. An unresolved V gene accounts for under half of the shortfall where checked; the remainder is of unknown origin. V and J calls and clone size are copied from that table; D and trimming were computed from the DNA. The sample records over 350,000 clones, about 85% of which are singletons. Nearly 2% of the sample is taken by the ten largest.

In the germline V gene, CDR1 corresponds to SGHDT and CDR2 to YYEEEE. Its CDR3 holds 15 amino acids, cysteine through phenylalanine. Just the 45-base CDR3 DNA is kept, in frame starting at base 1. From V the trimming removes 4 bases and from J it removes 6 bases, while the gene matches leave 8 bases of the junction unaccounted for. Enrolling through a virtual design, the prospective study's participants ranged in age from roughly 18 to 89 years and lived across some 23 United States geographic areas. In the prospective study, cohorts were assigned on the basis of participant-reported clinical history obtained from a screening survey and a study questionnaire. In the prospective study, mobile phlebotomists collected whole blood, serum and a nasopharyngeal or oropharyngeal swab from each participant. Over an approximately 2-month period, participants in the prospective study had the option of providing additional blood draws and questionnaires. Blood samples from the prospective study were shipped frozen or at room temperature prior to DNA extraction.

This clonotype was obtained from a woman aged 18-29 years with acute COVID-19. The chain uses TRBV5-6 and TRBJ1-5, with 9 bases in between that match TRBD1. The specimen sequenced was PBMCs or T cells enriched from blood (not recorded which). The CDR3 has the sequence CASSDGTGNSQPQHF. The DNA sequence is as follows: TGTGCCAGCAGCGACGGGACAGGGAATAGTCAGCCCCAGCATTTT.